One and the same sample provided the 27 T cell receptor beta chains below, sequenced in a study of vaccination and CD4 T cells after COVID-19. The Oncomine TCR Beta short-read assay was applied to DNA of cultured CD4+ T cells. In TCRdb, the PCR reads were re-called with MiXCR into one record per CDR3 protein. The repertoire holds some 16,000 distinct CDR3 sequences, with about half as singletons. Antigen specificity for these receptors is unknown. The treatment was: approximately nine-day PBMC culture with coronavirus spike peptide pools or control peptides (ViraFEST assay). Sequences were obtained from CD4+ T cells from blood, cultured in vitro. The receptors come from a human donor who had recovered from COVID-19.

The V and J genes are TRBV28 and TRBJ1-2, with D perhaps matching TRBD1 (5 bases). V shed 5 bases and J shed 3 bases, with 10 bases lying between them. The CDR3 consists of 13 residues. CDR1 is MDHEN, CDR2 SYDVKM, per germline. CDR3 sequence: CASSMGVYYGYTF. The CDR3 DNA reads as TGTGCCAGCAGTATGGGGGTTTACTATGGCTACACCTTC.

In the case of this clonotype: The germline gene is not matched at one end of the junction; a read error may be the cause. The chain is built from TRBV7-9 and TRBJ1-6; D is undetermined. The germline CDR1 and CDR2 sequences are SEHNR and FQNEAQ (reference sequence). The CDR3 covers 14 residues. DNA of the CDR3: TGCGCCAGCAGCTTCCCGTTTTATGGTTCACCCCTCCACTTT. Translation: CASSFPFYGSPLHF.

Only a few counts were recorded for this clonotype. As DNA, the CDR3 is TGTGCCAGCAGTAGGGGACTAGCGGTCTACAATGAGCAGTTCTTC. As protein: CASSRGLAVYNEQFF. The V gene is TRBV7-9, the J gene TRBJ2-1; 11 bases align to TRBD2. CDR1 is SEHNR, CDR2 FQNEAQ, per germline (reference sequence). This CDR3 comprises 15 residues. After removal of 6 bases from V and 3 bases from J, the junction contained 4 bases not matched to a gene.

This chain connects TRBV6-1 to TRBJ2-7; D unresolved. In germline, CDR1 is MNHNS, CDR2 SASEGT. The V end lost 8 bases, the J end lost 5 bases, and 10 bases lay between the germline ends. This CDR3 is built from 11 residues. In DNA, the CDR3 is TGTGCCAGCGCCTCCTGGGACGAGCAGTACTTC. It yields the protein CASASWDEQYF.

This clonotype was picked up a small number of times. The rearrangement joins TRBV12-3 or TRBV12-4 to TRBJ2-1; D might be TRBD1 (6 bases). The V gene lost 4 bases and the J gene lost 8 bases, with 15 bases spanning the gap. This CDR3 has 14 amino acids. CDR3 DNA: TGTGCCAGCAGTTACAGGGACCCTCGCGATGAGCAGTTCTTC. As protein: CASSYRDPRDEQFF.

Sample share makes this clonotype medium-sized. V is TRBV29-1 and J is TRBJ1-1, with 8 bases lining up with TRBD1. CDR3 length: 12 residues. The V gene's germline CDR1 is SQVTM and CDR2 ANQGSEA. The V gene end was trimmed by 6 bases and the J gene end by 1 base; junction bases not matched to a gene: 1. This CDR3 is CSVDRGNTEAFF. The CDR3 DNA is TGCAGCGTCGACAGGGGGAACACTGAAGCTTTCTTT.

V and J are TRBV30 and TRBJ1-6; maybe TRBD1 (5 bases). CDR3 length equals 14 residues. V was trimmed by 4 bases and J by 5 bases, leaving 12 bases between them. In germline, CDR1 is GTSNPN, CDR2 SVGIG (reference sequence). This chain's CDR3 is CAWKNRQNNSPLHF. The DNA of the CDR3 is TGTGCCTGGAAAAACAGACAGAATAATTCACCCCTCCACTTT.

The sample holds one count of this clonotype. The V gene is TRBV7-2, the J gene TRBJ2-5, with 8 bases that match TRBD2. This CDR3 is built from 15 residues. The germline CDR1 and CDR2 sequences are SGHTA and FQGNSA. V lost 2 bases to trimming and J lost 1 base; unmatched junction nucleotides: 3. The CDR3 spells CASSLIAGRQETQYF. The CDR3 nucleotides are TGTGCCAGCAGCTTAATAGCGGGGCGCCAAGAGACCCAGTACTTC.

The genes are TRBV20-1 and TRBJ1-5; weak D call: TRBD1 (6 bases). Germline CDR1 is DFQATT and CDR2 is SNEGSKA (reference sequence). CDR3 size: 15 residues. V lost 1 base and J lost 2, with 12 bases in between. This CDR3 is CSARAGGAGNQPQHF. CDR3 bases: TGCAGTGCTAGAGCCGGGGGCGCGGGCAATCAGCCCCAGCATTTT.

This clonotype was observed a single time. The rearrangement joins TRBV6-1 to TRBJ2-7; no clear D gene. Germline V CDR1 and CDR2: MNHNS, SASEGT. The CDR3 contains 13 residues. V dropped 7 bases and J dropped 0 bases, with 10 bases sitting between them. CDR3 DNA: TGTGCCAGCACCCACGCAACCTCCTACGAGCAGTACTTC. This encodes CASTHATSYEQYF.

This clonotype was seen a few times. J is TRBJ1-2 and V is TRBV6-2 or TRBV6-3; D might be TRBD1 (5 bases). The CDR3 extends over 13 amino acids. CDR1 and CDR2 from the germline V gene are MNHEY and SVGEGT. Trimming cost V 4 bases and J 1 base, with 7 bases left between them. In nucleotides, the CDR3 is TGTGCCAGCAGTTTCGACAGTAACTATGGCTACACCTTC. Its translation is CASSFDSNYGYTF.

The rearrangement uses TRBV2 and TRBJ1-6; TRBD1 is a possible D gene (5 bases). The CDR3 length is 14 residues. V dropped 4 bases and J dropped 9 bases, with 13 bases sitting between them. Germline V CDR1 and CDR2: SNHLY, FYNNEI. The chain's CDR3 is CASSVGRAISPLHF. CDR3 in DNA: TGTGCCAGCAGTGTCGGCAGGGCAATTTCACCCCTCCACTTT. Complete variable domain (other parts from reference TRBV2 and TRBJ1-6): EPEVTQTPSHQVTQMGQEVILRCVPISNHLYFYWYRQILGQKVEFLVSFYNNEISEKSEIFDDQFSVERPDGSNFTLKIRSTKLEDSAMYFCASSVGRAISPLHFGNGTRLTVT.

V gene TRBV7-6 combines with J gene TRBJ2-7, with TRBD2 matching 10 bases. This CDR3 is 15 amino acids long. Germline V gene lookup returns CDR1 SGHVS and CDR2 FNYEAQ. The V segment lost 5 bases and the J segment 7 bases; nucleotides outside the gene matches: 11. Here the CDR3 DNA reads TGTGCCAGCAGCCCCAGCGGGGGGGCTTCTAGAGAGCAGTACTTC. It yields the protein CASSPSGGASREQYF.

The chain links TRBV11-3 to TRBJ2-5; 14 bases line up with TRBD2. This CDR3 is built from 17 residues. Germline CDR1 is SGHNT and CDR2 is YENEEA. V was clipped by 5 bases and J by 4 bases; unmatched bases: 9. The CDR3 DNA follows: TGTGCCAGCAGCCCCAGGACTGGACTAGCGGGGGGAGAGACCCAGTACTTC. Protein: CASSPRTGLAGGETQYF. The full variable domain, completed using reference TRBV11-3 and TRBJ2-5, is EAGVVQSPRYKIIEKKQPVAFWCNPISGHNTLYWYLQNLGQGPELLIRYENEEAVDDSQLPKDRFSAERLKGVDSTLKIQPAELGDSAVYLCASSPRTGLAGGETQYFGPGTRLLVL.

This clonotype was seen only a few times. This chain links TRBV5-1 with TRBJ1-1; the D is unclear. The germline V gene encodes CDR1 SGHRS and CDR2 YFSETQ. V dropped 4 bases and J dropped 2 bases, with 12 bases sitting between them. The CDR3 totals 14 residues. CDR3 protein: CASSADIHNTEAFF. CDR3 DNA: TGCGCCAGCAGCGCTGACATTCATAACACTGAAGCTTTCTTT.

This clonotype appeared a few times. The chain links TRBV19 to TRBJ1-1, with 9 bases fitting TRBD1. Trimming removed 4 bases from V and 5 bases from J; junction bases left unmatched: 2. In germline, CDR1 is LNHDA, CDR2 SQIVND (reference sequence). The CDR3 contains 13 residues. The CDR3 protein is CASSTDRGTEAFF. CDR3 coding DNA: TGTGCCAGTAGTACAGACAGGGGGACTGAAGCTTTCTTT.

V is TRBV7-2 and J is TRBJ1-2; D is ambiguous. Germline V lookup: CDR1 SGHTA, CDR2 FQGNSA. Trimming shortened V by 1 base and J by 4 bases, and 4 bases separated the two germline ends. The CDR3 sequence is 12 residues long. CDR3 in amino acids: CASSLERYGYTF. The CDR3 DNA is TGTGCCAGCAGCTTAGAACGCTATGGCTACACCTTC. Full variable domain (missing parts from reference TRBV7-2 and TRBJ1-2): GAGVSQSPSNKVTEKGKDVELRCDPISGHTALYWYRQSLGQGLEFLIYFQGNSAPDKSGLPSDRFSAERTGGSVSTLTIQRTQQEDSAVYLCASSLERYGYTFGSGTRLTVV.

Written as DNA, the CDR3 is TGTGCCAGCAGCGTGCAAAGAGATTCACCCCTCCACTTT. This encodes CASSVQRDSPLHF. This chain connects TRBV7-3 to TRBJ1-6, with unresolved D. There are 13 residues in the CDR3. Germline V gene lookup returns CDR1 SGHTA and CDR2 FQGTGA. V lost 5 bases and J 8 bases, leaving 10 bases between the germline ends.

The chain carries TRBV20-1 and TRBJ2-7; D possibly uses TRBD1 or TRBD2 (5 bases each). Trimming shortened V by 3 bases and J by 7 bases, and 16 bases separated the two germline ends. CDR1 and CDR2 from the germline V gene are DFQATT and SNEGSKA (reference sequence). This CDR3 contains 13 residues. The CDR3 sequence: CSASWERAGEQYF. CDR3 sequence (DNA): TGCAGTGCTAGTTGGGAGCGCGCAGGGGAGCAGTACTTC.

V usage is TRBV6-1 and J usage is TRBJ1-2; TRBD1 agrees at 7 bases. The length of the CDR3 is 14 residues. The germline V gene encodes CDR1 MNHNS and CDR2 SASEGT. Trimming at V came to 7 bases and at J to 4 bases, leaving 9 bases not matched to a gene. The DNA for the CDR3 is TGTGCCAGCACCCGGGGGGACAGTTTCTATGGCTACACCTTC. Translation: CASTRGDSFYGYTF.

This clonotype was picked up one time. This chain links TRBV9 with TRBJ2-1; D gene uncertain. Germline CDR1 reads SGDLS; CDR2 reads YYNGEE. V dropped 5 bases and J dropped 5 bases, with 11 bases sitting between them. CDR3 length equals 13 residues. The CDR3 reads CASSRTVNNEQFF. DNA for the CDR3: TGTGCCAGCAGTCGGACGGTCAACAATGAGCAGTTCTTC.

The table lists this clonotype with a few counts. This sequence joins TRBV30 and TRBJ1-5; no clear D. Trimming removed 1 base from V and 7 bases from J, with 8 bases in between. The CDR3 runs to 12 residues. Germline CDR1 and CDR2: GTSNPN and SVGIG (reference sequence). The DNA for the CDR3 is TGTGCCTGGAGTGACCAAGACCAGCCCCAGCATTTT. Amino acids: CAWSDQDQPQHF.

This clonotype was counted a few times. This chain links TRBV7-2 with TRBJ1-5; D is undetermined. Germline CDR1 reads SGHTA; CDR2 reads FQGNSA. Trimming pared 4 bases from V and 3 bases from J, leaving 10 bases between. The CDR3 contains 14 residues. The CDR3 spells CASSSRSINQPQHF. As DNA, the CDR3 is TGTGCCAGCAGCTCAAGGAGCATCAATCAGCCCCAGCATTTT.

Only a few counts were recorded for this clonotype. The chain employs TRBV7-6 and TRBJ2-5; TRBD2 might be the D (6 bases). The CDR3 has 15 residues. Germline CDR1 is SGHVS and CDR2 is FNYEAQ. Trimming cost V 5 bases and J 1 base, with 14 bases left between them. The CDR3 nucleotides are TGTGCCAGCAGCAGAGCGGGCCACTTCCAAGAGACCCAGTACTTC. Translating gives CASSRAGHFQETQYF.

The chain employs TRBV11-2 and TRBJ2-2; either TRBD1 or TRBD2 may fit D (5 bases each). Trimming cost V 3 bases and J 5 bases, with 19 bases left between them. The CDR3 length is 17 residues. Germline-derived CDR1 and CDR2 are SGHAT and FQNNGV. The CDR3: CASSFGTWDQHTGELFF. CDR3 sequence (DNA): TGTGCCAGCAGCTTTGGAACGTGGGACCAACATACCGGGGAGCTGTTTTTT. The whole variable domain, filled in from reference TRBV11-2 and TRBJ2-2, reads EAGVAQSPRYKIIEKRQSVAFWCNPISGHATLYWYQQILGQGPKLLIQFQNNGVVDDSQLPKDRFSAERLKGVDSTLKIQPAKLEDSAVYLCASSFGTWDQHTGELFFGEGSRLTVL.

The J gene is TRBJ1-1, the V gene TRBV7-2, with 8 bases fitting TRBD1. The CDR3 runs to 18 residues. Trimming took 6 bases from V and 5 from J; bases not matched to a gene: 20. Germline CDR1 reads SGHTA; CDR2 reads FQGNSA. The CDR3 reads CASSWEGQGSMFGTEAFF. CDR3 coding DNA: TGTGCCAGCAGTTGGGAAGGACAGGGAAGTATGTTCGGGACTGAAGCTTTCTTT.

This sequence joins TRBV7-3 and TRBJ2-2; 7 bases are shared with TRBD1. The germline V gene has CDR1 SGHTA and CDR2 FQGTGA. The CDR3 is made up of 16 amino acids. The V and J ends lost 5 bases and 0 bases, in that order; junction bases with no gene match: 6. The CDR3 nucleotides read TGTGCCAGCAGCGACCCACAGGGGACGAACACCGGGGAGCTGTTTTTT. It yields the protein CASSDPQGTNTGELFF.